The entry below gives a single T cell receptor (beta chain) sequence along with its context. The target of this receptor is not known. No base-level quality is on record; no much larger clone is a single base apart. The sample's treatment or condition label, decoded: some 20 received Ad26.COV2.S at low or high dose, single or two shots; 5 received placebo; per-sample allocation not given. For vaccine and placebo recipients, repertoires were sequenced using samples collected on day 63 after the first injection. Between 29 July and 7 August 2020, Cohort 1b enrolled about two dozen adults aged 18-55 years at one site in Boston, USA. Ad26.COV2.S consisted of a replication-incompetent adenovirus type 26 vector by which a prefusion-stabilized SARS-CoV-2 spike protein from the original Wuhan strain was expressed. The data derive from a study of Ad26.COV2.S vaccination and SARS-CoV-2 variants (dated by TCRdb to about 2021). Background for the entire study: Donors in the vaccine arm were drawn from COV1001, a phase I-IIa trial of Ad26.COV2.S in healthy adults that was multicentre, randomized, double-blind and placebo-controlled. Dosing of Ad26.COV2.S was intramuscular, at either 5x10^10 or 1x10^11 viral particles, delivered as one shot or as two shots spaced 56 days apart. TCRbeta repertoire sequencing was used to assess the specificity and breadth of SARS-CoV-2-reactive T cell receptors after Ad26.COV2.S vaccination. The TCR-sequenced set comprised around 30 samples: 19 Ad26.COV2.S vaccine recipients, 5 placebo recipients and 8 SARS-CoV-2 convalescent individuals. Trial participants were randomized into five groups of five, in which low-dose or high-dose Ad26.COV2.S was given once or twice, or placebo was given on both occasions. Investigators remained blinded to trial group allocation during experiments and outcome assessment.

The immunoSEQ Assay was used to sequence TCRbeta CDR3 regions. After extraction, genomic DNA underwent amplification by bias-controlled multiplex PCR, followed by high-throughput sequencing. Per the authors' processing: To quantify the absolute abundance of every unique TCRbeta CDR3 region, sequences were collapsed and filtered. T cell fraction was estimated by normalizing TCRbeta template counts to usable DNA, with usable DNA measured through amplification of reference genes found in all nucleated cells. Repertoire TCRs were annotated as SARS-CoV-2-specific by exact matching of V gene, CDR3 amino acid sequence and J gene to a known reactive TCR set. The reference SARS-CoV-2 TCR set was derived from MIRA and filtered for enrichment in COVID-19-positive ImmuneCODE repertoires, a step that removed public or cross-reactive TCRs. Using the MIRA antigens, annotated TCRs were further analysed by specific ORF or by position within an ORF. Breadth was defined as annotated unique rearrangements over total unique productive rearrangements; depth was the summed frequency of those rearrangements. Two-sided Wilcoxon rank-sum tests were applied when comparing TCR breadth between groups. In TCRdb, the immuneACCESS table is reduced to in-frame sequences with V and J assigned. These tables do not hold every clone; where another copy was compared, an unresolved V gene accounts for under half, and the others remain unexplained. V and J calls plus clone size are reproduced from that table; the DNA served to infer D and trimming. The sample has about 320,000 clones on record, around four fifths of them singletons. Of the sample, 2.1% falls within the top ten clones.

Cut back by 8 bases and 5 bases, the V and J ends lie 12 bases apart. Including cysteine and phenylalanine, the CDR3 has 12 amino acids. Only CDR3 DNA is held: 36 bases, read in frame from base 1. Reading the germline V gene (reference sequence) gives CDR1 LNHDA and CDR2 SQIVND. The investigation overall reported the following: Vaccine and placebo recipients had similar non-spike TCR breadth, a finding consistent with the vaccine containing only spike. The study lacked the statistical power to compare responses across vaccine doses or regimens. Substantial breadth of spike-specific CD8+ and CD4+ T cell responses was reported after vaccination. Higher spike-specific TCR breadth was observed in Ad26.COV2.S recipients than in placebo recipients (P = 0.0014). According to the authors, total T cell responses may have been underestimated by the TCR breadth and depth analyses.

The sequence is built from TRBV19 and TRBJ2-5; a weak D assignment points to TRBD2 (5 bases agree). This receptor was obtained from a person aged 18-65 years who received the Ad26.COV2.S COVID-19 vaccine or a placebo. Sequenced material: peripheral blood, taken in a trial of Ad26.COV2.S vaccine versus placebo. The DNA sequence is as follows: TGTGCCAGTCTCCGGGAACGGGAGACCCAGTACTTC. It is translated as CASLRERETQYF.